This TCR beta chain comes out of a study of cytomegalovirus exposure and HLA in healthy donors. Across the study: Genotyping showed less than 85% of 398 donors falling in the Caucasian-associated ancestry cluster.

Study-wide findings and caveats: Productive status was seen about 87% or about 30% of the time for most TCR beta V segments in an earlier analysis.

Trimming took 0 bases from V and 0 from J, leaving 8 bases between them. This CDR3 contains 15 residues. Germline V gene data show CDR1 as SGHRS and CDR2 as YFSETQ. A remark on this clone: Its antigen remains unidentified.

This PCR relied on a set of 60 Vbeta primers and 13 Jbeta primers. The assay was immunoSEQ multiplex PCR, and TCRdb's table has in-frame clones only and misses some. The sample comprises fewer than 200,000 clones, over 65% of which are singletons, and 0.6% to 0.95% rests with the top ten. The chain recombines TRBV5-1 with TRBJ2-3; perhaps TRBD2 as D (5 bases). The sample was PBMCs. This TCR was sampled from a female donor in good health and CMV-seronegative. The CDR3 here is CASSLDGMSTDTQYF. In DNA form, the CDR3 reads TGCGCCAGCAGCTTGGACGGGATGAGCACAGATACGCAGTATTTT.